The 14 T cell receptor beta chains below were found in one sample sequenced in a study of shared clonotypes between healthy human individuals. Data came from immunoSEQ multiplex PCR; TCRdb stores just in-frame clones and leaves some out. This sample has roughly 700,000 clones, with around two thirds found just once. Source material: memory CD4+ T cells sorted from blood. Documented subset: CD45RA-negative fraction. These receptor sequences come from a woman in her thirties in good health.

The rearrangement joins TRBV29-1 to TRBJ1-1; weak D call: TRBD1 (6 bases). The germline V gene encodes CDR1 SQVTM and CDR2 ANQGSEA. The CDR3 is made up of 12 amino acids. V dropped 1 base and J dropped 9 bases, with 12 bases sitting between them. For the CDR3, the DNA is TGCAGCGTTGAAGTGGCAGGGGAGAAAGCTTTCTTT. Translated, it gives CSVEVAGEKAFF.

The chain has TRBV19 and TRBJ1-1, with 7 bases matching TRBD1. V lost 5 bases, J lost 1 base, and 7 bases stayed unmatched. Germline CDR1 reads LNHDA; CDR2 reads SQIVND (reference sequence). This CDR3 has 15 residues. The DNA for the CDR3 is TGTGCCAGTAGTCCCCGGGACAGACCGAACACTGAAGCTTTCTTT. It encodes CASSPRDRPNTEAFF.

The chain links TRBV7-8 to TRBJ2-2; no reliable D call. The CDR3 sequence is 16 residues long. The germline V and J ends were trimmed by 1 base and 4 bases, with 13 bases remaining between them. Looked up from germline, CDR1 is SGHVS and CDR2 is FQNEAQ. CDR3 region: CASSLGSWGTTGELFF. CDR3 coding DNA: TGTGCCAGCAGCTTAGGGTCTTGGGGAACCACCGGGGAGCTGTTTTTT.

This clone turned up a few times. The CDR3 loop is CASSIPTGAEGEEKLFF. CDR3 nucleotide sequence: TGTGCCAGTAGTATCCCGACCGGCGCAGAGGGCGAGGAAAAACTGTTTTTT. The V gene is TRBV19, the J gene TRBJ1-4; D call uncertain. Germline CDR1 and CDR2: LNHDA and SQIVND (reference sequence). Between the trimmed V and J ends, which lost 3 bases and 8 bases, there was a span of 22 bases. CDR3 length: 17 amino acids.

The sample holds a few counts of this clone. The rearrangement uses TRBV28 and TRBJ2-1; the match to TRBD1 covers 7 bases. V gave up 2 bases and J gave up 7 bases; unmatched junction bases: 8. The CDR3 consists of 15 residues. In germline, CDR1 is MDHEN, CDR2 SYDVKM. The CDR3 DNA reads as TGTGCCAGCAGTTTAACGACAGGGATGGTAAATGAGCAGTTCTTC. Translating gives CASSLTTGMVNEQFF. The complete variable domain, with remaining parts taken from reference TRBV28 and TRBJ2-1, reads DVKVTQSSRYLVKRTGEKVFLECVQDMDHENMFWYRQDPGLGLRLIYFSYDVKMKEKGDIPEGYSVSREKKERFSLILESASTNQTSMYLCASSLTTGMVNEQFFGPGTRLTVL.

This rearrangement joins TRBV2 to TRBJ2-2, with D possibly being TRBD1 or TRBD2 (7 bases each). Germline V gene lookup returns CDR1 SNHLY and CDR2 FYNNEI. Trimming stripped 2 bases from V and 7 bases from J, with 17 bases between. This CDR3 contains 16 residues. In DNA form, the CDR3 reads TGTGCCAGCAGTGAATGGGGAGGGGGCGCGGGCGGGGAGCTGTTTTTT. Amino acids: CASSEWGGGAGGELFF.

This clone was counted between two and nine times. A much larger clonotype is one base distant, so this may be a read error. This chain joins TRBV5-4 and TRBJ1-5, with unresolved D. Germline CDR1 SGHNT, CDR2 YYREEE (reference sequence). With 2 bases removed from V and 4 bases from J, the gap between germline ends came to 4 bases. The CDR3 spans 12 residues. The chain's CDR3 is CASSLPNQPQHF. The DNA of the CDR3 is TGTGCCAGCAGCTTACCGAATCAGCCCCAGCATTTT.

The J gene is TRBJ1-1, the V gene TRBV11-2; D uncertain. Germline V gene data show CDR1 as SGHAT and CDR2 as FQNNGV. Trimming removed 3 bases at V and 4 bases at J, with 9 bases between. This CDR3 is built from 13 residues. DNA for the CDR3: TGTGCCAGCAGCTTGGGTTCTGGCACTGAAGCTTTCTTT. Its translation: CASSLGSGTEAFF. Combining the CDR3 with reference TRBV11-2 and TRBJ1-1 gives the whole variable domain EAGVAQSPRYKIIEKRQSVAFWCNPISGHATLYWYQQILGQGPKLLIQFQNNGVVDDSQLPKDRFSAERLKGVDSTLKIQPAKLEDSAVYLCASSLGSGTEAFFGQGTRLTVV.

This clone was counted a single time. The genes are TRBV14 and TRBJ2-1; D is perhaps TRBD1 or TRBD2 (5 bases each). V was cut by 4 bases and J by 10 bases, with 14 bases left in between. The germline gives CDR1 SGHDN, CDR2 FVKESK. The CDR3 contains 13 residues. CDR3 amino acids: CASSPSPWGEQFF. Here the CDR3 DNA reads TGTGCCAGCAGCCCCTCGCCGTGGGGGGAGCAGTTCTTC.

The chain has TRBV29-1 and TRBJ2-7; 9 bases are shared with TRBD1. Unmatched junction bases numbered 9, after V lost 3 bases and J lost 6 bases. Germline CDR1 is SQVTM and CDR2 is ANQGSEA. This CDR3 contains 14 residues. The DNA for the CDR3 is TGCAGCGTTGAGAACAGGGGGCCGGATCGCGAGCAGTACTTC. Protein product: CSVENRGPDREQYF.

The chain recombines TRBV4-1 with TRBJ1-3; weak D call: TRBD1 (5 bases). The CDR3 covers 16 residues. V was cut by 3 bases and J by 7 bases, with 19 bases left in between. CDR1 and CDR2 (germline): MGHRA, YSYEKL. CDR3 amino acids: CASSQPTSGFRNTIYF. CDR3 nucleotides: TGCGCCAGCAGCCAGCCAACCTCAGGGTTTAGGAACACCATATATTTT.

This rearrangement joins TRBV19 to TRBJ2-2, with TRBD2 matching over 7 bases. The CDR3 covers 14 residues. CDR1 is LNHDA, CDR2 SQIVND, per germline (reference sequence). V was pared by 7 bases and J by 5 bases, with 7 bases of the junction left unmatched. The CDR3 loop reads CASKPSGTTGELFF. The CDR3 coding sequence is TGTGCCAGTAAGCCTAGCGGAACAACCGGGGAGCTGTTTTTT.

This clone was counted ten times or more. CDR3 in amino acids: CASTGQIQETQYF. CDR3 nucleotides: TGTGCCAGCACGGGGCAGATTCAAGAGACCCAGTACTTC. V gene TRBV2 combines with J gene TRBJ2-5; D assignment may be TRBD1 or TRBD2 (5 bases each). V lost 7 bases to trimming and J lost 2 bases, with 11 bases between them. CDR3 size: 13 residues. Germline V gives CDR1 SNHLY, CDR2 FYNNEI.

CDR3 coding DNA: TGTGCCAGCAGATTTAGCGGGAACTACAATGAGCAGTTCTTC. Protein sequence: CASRFSGNYNEQFF. V is TRBV27 and J is TRBJ2-1; 8 nucleotides line up with TRBD2. Germline CDR1 reads MNHEY; CDR2 reads SMNVEV (reference sequence). V trimming: 6 bases; J trimming: 3 bases; junction bases outside the gene matches: 4. The CDR3 is 14 amino acids.